The 25 T cell receptor beta chains reported below all come from one sample, sequenced in a study of CD8 T cells in Susac syndrome (dated by TCRdb to the late 2010s). The method was the immunoSEQ multiplex PCR assay. RNA was extracted with the RNeasy kit and roughly 0.5 to 1 ug was reverse transcribed using random hexamers. TCRdb handled the public reads itself, with Q25 trimming in fastp and clone calling in MiXCR, and kept productive beta chains. Entries are consolidated by CDR3 protein sequence, retaining the most common genes and DNA. The sample table records about 100,000 distinct CDR3 sequences; nearly 97% of these occur just once. More than 0.3% of the sample rests with the top ten. Input material: CD8+ T cells from PBMCs. The receptors were gathered from a human donor with Susac syndrome.

The V gene is TRBV18, the J gene TRBJ2-7; maybe TRBD2 (5 bases). The germline gives CDR1 KGHSH, CDR2 LQKENI. Trimming removed 6 bases at V and 3 bases at J, with 9 bases between. CDR3 length: 12 residues. CDR3 loop: CASSPGLYEQYF. For the CDR3, the DNA is TGTGCCAGCTCGCCAGGACTCTACGAGCAGTACTTC.

The chain combines TRBV2 with TRBJ2-1; 11 bases are shared with TRBD2. Germline V gene sequence: CDR1 SNHLY, CDR2 FYNNEI. The length of the CDR3 is 15 residues. The V gene end was trimmed by 6 bases and the J gene end by 8 bases; junction bases not matched to a gene: 9. As DNA, the CDR3 is TGTGCCAGCAGAAGACTAGCGGGAATAAGAGATGAGCAGTTCTTC. Its protein is CASRRLAGIRDEQFF.

The chain has TRBV10-3 and TRBJ2-7; the D gene is possibly TRBD1 (5 bases). Trimming cost V 9 bases and J 7 bases, with 13 bases left between them. The germline CDR1 and CDR2 sequences are ENHRY and SYGVKD. The CDR3 contains 11 residues. The DNA for the CDR3 is TGTGCCATGGGCCCTAGGGGAGAGCAGTACTTC. Translation: CAMGPRGEQYF.

CDR3 bases: TGTGCCAGCATTTGGGCCCAGCATTTT. It encodes CASIWAQHF. The J gene is TRBJ1-5, the V gene TRBV27, with D unresolved. CDR3 length: 9 amino acids. Germline V gene lookup returns CDR1 MNHEY and CDR2 SMNVEV (reference sequence). Trimming took 7 bases from V and 11 from J, leaving 6 bases between them.

This sequence joins TRBV5-4 and TRBJ2-5, with 9 bases aligning to TRBD1. Germline CDR1 and CDR2: SGHNT and YYREEE (reference sequence). This CDR3 has 14 residues. J lost 2 bases, V lost 4 bases, and 3 bases had no gene match. The CDR3 loop reads CASSVDRGQETQYF. In DNA, the CDR3 is TGTGCCAGCAGCGTGGACAGGGGACAAGAGACCCAGTACTTC.

V is TRBV7-9 and J is TRBJ2-1; no definite D call. Germline V gene sequence: CDR1 SEHNR, CDR2 FQNEAQ (reference sequence). The ends were cut back, 5 bases at V and 4 bases at J, with 9 bases in the middle. The length of the CDR3 is 13 residues. The CDR3 sequence is CASSPMGYNEQFF. The DNA of the CDR3 is TGTGCCAGCAGCCCTATGGGATACAATGAGCAGTTCTTC.

The J gene is TRBJ2-5, the V gene TRBV3-1, with TRBD1 matching over 9 bases. Per the germline V gene, CDR1 is LGHDT and CDR2 is YNNKEL (reference sequence). CDR3 length equals 18 residues. Trimming at V came to 4 bases and at J to 5 bases, leaving 17 bases not matched to a gene. The CDR3 reads CASSPITPGTGTGETQYF. DNA for the CDR3: TGTGCCAGCAGCCCGATCACTCCGGGGACAGGGACGGGTGAGACCCAGTACTTC.

The CDR3 here is CATSSLGQGRGYTF. CDR3 coding DNA: TGTGCCACCAGCAGCCTGGGACAGGGCAGGGGCTACACCTTC. The chain employs TRBV15 and TRBJ1-2; 9 bases fit TRBD1. The CDR3 sequence is 14 residues long. Germline lookup yields CDR1 LNHNV and CDR2 YYDKDF (reference sequence). The J segment lost 8 bases and the V segment lost 3 bases, leaving 7 bases of the junction unmatched.

This chain uses TRBV29-1 with TRBJ2-2, with D possibly called TRBD1 or TRBD2 (6 bases each). Deletions cut 4 bases from V and 3 bases from J, with 12 bases between. The CDR3 covers 14 residues. Germline V gene data show CDR1 as SQVTM and CDR2 as ANQGSEA. For the CDR3, the DNA is TGCAGCGTTGGGGGGGCCACGGACACCGGGGAGCTGTTTTTT. This codes for CSVGGATDTGELFF.

The chain links TRBV2 to TRBJ2-1; D could derive from TRBD1 or TRBD2 (5 bases each). The CDR3 totals 13 residues. Germline values: CDR1 SNHLY, CDR2 FYNNEI. Trimming removed 10 bases at V and 4 bases at J, with 14 bases between. CDR3 in amino acids: CATKMGEYNEQFF. DNA for the CDR3: TGTGCCACCAAGATGGGGGAATACAATGAGCAGTTCTTC.

This clonotype was seen only once. The chain employs TRBV28 and TRBJ2-6, with a tentative D call TRBD2 (6 bases). The length of the CDR3 is 16 residues. V lost 4 bases and J lost 1, with 11 bases in between. The germline V gene encodes CDR1 MDHEN and CDR2 SYDVKM. In DNA, the CDR3 is TGTGCCAGCAGTTCACCTGGGAGGTCTGGGGCCAACGTCCTGACTTTC. Translated: CASSSPGRSGANVLTF.

The sample holds a few counts of this clonotype. The chain is built from TRBV12-3 or TRBV12-4 and TRBJ2-2; D gene ambiguous. The V and J ends lost 3 bases and 4 bases respectively, with 3 bases between them. The length of the CDR3 is 12 residues. CDR3 nucleotides: TGTGCCAGCAGTTTTGGCACCGGGGAGCTGTTTTTT. Its protein is CASSFGTGELFF.

This chain uses TRBV14 with TRBJ2-5; the match to TRBD1 covers 8 bases. Germline V gene data show CDR1 as SGHDN and CDR2 as FVKESK. The V gene end was trimmed by 0 bases and the J gene end by 4 bases; junction bases not matched to a gene: 4. The CDR3 is 15 residues long. The DNA of the CDR3 is TGTGCCAGCAGCCAAGATCAGGGGGCTGTAGAGACCCAGTACTTC. Protein product: CASSQDQGAVETQYF.

For this clonotype: Given the absence of the conserved phenylalanine or tryptophan at the CDR3 end, a read error is likely. The DNA for the CDR3 is TGCAGCGCTGGGCCCCCGGGACAGGGGTATATAACAGATACGCAGTATTCT. This encodes CSAGPPGQGYITDTQYS. The gene calls are TRBV29-1 and TRBJ2-3; 10 nucleotides align to TRBD1. V lost 7 bases to trimming and J lost 3 bases; unmatched junction nucleotides: 16. The CDR3 sequence is 17 residues long. Per the germline V gene, CDR1 is SQVTM and CDR2 is ANQGSEA.

The genes are TRBV11-2 and TRBJ2-5, with no clear D. V lost 5 bases and J lost 7, with 8 bases in between. The CDR3 is made up of 11 amino acids. Germline CDR1 SGHAT, CDR2 FQNNGV. CDR3 region: CASSPPGTQYF. CDR3 DNA: TGTGCCAGCAGCCCTCCGGGGACCCAGTACTTC.

The rearrangement uses TRBV28 and TRBJ2-3; D gene unclear. The V and J ends lost 7 bases and 6 bases respectively, with 8 bases between them. The CDR3 totals 11 residues. Per the germline V gene, CDR1 is MDHEN and CDR2 is SYDVKM. The chain's CDR3 is CASTWRDTQYF. The CDR3, as DNA: TGTGCCAGCACCTGGCGGGATACGCAGTATTTT.

This chain connects TRBV4-1 to TRBJ2-1; D gene ambiguous. This CDR3 is 16 amino acids long. The germline V gene has CDR1 MGHRA and CDR2 YSYEKL. Trimming removed 2 bases at V and 8 bases at J, with 19 bases between. The CDR3 reads CASSQTARGSWDEQFF. The CDR3 nucleotides are TGCGCCAGCAGCCAAACGGCCAGAGGTTCGTGGGATGAGCAGTTCTTC.

The rearrangement uses TRBV18 and TRBJ1-5; 7 bases line up with TRBD1. Trimming took 6 bases from V and 4 from J; bases not matched to a gene: 6. Germline CDR1 and CDR2: KGHSH and LQKENI. This CDR3 is 14 amino acids long. This CDR3 is CASSPSRGNQPQHF. CDR3 nucleotides: TGTGCCAGCTCCCCCTCCAGGGGGAATCAGCCCCAGCATTTT.

This clonotype was recorded a few times. The chain joins TRBV7-9 to TRBJ2-7, with no clear D. Trimming pared 3 bases from V and 0 bases from J, leaving 6 bases between. CDR3 length: 13 residues. In germline, CDR1 is SEHNR, CDR2 FQNEAQ (reference sequence). CDR3 amino acids: CASSLGNSYEQYF. CDR3 in DNA: TGTGCCAGCAGCTTGGGGAACTCCTACGAGCAGTACTTC.

The chain couples TRBV3-1 to TRBJ2-7, with TRBD1 matching over 9 bases. The V gene end was trimmed by 10 bases and the J gene end by 3 bases; junction bases not matched to a gene: 7. Germline V gives CDR1 LGHDT, CDR2 YNNKEL (reference sequence). This CDR3 is built from 13 residues. The CDR3 region is CATRPDRGYEQYF. CDR3 DNA: TGTGCCACCCGACCGGACAGGGGCTACGAGCAGTACTTC.

This clonotype appeared a single time. The rearrangement uses TRBV24-1 and TRBJ2-6; D is perhaps TRBD1 or TRBD2 (5 bases each). Germline loops: CDR1 KGHDR, CDR2 SFDVKD. V lost 7 bases to trimming and J lost 10 bases, with 13 bases between them. This CDR3 has 13 residues. The CDR3 loop is CATSPGPSNVLTF. CDR3 nucleotides: TGTGCCACCAGCCCGGGACCGTCGAACGTCCTGACTTTC.

The chain joins TRBV7-9 to TRBJ1-1; D is possibly TRBD1 (5 bases). V shed 3 bases and J shed 8 bases, with 10 bases lying between them. CDR3 size: 12 residues. Germline assignment: CDR1 SEHNR and CDR2 FQNEAQ (reference sequence). This CDR3 is CASSFSQGEAFF. In DNA form, the CDR3 reads TGTGCCAGCAGCTTTTCCCAGGGAGAAGCTTTCTTT. Full variable domain (rest looked up from reference TRBV7-9 and TRBJ1-1): DTGVSQNPRHKITKRGQNVTFRCDPISEHNRLYWYRQTLGQGPEFLTYFQNEAQLEKSRLLSDRFSAERPKGSFSTLEIQRTEQGDSAMYLCASSFSQGEAFFGQGTRLTVV.

The chain couples TRBV12-3 or TRBV12-4 to TRBJ1-5; 9 nucleotides agree with TRBD1. The trim removed 0 bases at V and 6 bases at J, leaving 21 bases unmatched. This CDR3 comprises 21 residues. CDR3 residues: CASSLAEQGASIGAIGQPQHF. CDR3 nucleotide sequence: TGTGCCAGCAGTTTAGCTGAACAGGGGGCGAGCATAGGGGCAATTGGTCAGCCCCAGCATTTT.

The chain's CDR3 is CASGHPTPNTEAFF. In DNA, the CDR3 is TGCGCCAGCGGACACCCCACCCCAAACACTGAAGCTTTCTTT. The chain carries TRBV4-1 and TRBJ1-1, with D possibly matching TRBD1 (5 bases). Germline CDR1 is MGHRA and CDR2 is YSYEKL. The CDR3 totals 14 residues. V lost 8 bases and J lost 2, with 15 bases in between.

The gene calls are TRBV14 and TRBJ1-2, with TRBD1 matching over 7 bases. The CDR3 has 18 residues. V was pared by 5 bases and J by 1 base, with 16 bases of the junction left unmatched. The germline V gene encodes CDR1 SGHDN and CDR2 FVKESK. CDR3 sequence: CASSDHRDREPFNYGYTF. CDR3 DNA: TGTGCCAGCAGCGATCACCGGGACAGAGAGCCATTTAACTATGGCTACACCTTC.